The 10 T cell receptor beta chains below come from one sample, sequenced in a study of tumor-infiltrating lymphocytes in primary liver carcinoma. Extraction also yielded germline DNA, while blood RNA was obtained from unsorted whole blood. The researchers produced TCR beta cDNA from approximately 540 ng total RNA with a constant-region primer. TCR beta libraries came from three nested multiplex PCR rounds using slightly modified ARM-PCR. The opening two PCR rounds, around 11 cycles each, paired TRBV1-TRBV30 forward primers with a C-beta reverse primer. MiXCR, run by TCRdb on the multiplex PCR reads, gives a single entry per CDR3 protein. The repertoire holds around 330,000 distinct CDR3 sequences, with roughly 60% as singletons. Sequences were obtained from peripheral blood. These receptors were collected from a man in his forties or fifties with primary liver carcinoma and hepatitis B virus infection.

With respect to this clonotype: Because it lacks the conserved phenylalanine or tryptophan at the end, this CDR3 is likely a read error. V gene TRBV5-1 combines with J gene TRBJ1-1; TRBD1 aligns across 9 bases. From germline, CDR1 is SGHRS and CDR2 YFSETQ. The CDR3 has 14 amino acids. V dropped 4 bases and J dropped 8; count of bases not matched to a gene: 9. CDR3 coding DNA: TGCGCCAGCAGCCTTACAGGGGGCTTGACGGAAGCTTTCCTT. It codes for CASSLTGGLTEAFL.

With respect to this clonotype: No conserved phenylalanine or tryptophan is present at the end of the CDR3, so a read error is the likely explanation. This rearrangement joins TRBV4-2 to TRBJ2-5; D not certain. The CDR3 runs 13 residues. The germline V gene encodes CDR1 LGHNA and CDR2 YNFKEQ. Written as DNA, the CDR3 is TGTGCCAGCAGCCTAGGGCGTCAAGAGACTCAGTACCTC. Residues: CASSLGRQETQYL.

With regard to this clonotype: A much larger clone lies one base from this, so it may be a read error. J is TRBJ1-2 and V is TRBV10-3; possibly TRBD1 for D (5 bases). CDR3 size: 13 residues. CDR1 and CDR2 from the germline V gene are ENHRY and SYGVKD. The CDR3 DNA is TGTGTCATCAGCCTCGACAGTAACTATGGCTACACCTTC. Its translation: CVISLDSNYGYTF.

This clonotype has just a few counts. The V and J genes are TRBV5-1 and TRBJ2-1, with TRBD2 matching over 7 bases. This CDR3 comprises 15 residues. Trimming at V came to 3 bases and at J to 8 bases, leaving 11 bases not matched to a gene. In germline, CDR1 is SGHRS, CDR2 YFSETQ. In nucleotides, the CDR3 is TGCGCCAGCAGCTCGACTAGTGGGAGGGCGGATGAGCAGTTCTTC. Translating gives CASSSTSGRADEQFF.

The chain uses TRBV29-1 and TRBJ2-7; 7 bases are shared with TRBD2. This CDR3 contains 15 residues. Germline trimming cut 0 bases from V and 1 base from J; bases unmatched to any gene: 6. The V gene's germline CDR1 is SQVTM and CDR2 ANQGSEA. CDR3 bases: TGCAGCGTTGAAGATGGTCCAGCGGGGTCCTACGAGCAGTACTTC. This sequence encodes CSVEDGPAGSYEQYF.

The chain combines TRBV7-3 with TRBJ2-5; D possibly matches TRBD1 or TRBD2 (5 bases each). Looked up from germline, CDR1 is SGHTA and CDR2 is FQGTGA. Trimming removed 5 bases at V and 5 bases at J, with 18 bases between. This CDR3 is 15 amino acids long. The CDR3 spells CASSLSGKGAETQYF. The CDR3 coding sequence is TGTGCCAGCAGCCTATCCGGGAAAGGGGCGGAGACCCAGTACTTC.

With respect to this clonotype: The CDR3 does not end in the conserved phenylalanine or tryptophan, so this is likely a read error. The chain has TRBV28 and TRBJ1-1; 8 nucleotides line up with TRBD1. The trim removed 6 bases at V and 1 base at J, leaving 10 bases unmatched. The CDR3 totals 16 residues. CDR1 and CDR2 from the germline V gene are MDHEN and SYDVKM. The CDR3 region is CASSSPGGLRNTEAFS. CDR3 DNA sequence: TGTGCCAGCAGCTCCCCAGGGGGCCTGAGGAACACTGAAGCTTTCTCT.

As for this clonotype: This may be a read error, as it is one base from a much larger clone. This chain connects TRBV29-1 to TRBJ2-7, with TRBD2 as a possible D gene (6 bases). Germline V gives CDR1 SQVTM, CDR2 ANQGSEA. This CDR3 is 12 amino acids long. Trimming left V 2 bases short and J 3 bases short, with 8 bases between. This CDR3 is CSVESGCYEQYF. The CDR3 DNA follows: TGCAGCGTTGAAAGCGGGTGCTACGAGCAGTACTTC.

This clonotype was recorded once. Compared with germline, one end of the junction differs, possibly owing to a read error. This chain joins TRBV5-1 and TRBJ2-3, with D tentatively TRBD1 (6 bases). The CDR3 extends over 16 amino acids. CDR1 is SGHRS and CDR2 is YFSETQ in the germline V gene. The CDR3 sequence is CAGSLVGGAGPDTQYF. The CDR3 bases are TGCGCCGGCAGCTTGGTAGGGGGAGCCGGCCCAGATACGCAGTATTTT.

In this sample, this clonotype turned up many times. The chain has TRBV12-3 or TRBV12-4 and TRBJ2-1; 7 positions match TRBD2. Trimming cost V 1 base and J 8 bases; bases outside gene matches: 8. The CDR3 runs 15 residues. CDR3: CASSLVGGPADEQFF. The CDR3 region has the DNA TGTGCCAGCAGTTTAGTGGGAGGGCCCGCCGATGAGCAGTTCTTC.